This TCR beta chain is from a study of cytomegalovirus exposure and HLA in healthy donors. Study outcomes and limitations: The study recorded 150 to 200 TCR beta chains that were cytomegalovirus-associated.

The length of the CDR3 is 14 residues. V dropped 3 bases and J dropped 3 bases, with 9 bases sitting between them. The V gene's germline CDR1 is LNHDA and CDR2 SQIVND (reference sequence). The donors were in the 120-subject validation cohort, distinct from the roughly 720-subject first cohort. Repertoires were generated with immunoSEQ multiplex PCR, while TCRdb's copy carries only in-frame clones and drops some. The sample yields 50,000 to 80,000 clones, roughly 91% seen once. For this clone: The antigen is unknown.

The sequenced material came from PBMCs. This clonotype originated in a young woman in good health and CMV-seronegative. This chain links TRBV19 with TRBJ2-1, with D unclear. The CDR3 reads CASSMRHFYNEQFF. The CDR3 coding sequence is TGTGCCAGTAGTATGCGACACTTCTACAATGAGCAGTTCTTC.